The T cell receptor (beta chain) under discussion was sequenced for a study of shared clonotypes between healthy human individuals. Study observations and caveats: Represented diversity (both genetic and exposure-history) was limited by the small number of donors.

TCRdb's copy holds only in-frame clones and misses some; the assay was immunoSEQ multiplex PCR. The sample includes a few hundred thousand clones, approximately 70% of them seen just once. This clone is a singleton in its sample. The antigen remains undetermined. Trimming at V came to 6 bases and at J to 10 bases, leaving 8 bases not matched to a gene. The CDR3 consists of 13 residues. CDR1 and CDR2 from the germline V gene are ENHRY and SYGVKD. The sequenced sample was memory CD4+ T cells sorted from blood. Subset meaning: CD45RA-negative fraction. The chain joins TRBV10-3 to TRBJ2-1; 8 bases fit TRBD2. The receptor comes from a man aged 25 to 45 in good health. The CDR3 reads CAIRGAAGDEQFF. CDR3 coding DNA: TGTGCCATCAGGGGGGCAGCGGGAGACGAGCAGTTCTTC.